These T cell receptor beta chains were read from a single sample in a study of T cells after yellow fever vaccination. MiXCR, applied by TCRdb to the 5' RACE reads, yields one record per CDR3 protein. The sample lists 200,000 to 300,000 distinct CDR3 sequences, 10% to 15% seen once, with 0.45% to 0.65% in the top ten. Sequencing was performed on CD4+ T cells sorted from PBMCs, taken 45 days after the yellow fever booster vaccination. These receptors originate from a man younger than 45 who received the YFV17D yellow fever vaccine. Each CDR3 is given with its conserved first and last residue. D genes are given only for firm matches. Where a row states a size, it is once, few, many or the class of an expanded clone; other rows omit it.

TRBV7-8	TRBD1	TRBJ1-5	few	CASSPRTGVQGLNQPQHF	TGTGCCAGCAGCCCTAGGACAGGGGTCCAGGGCCTGAATCAGCCCCAGCATTTT
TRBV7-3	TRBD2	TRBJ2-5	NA	CASSGEGETQYF	TGTGCCAGCAGTGGGGAGGGCGAGACCCAGTACTTC
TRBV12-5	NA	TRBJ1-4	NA	CASGSGGVNEKLFF	TGTGCTAGTGGTTCCGGAGGGGTGAATGAAAAACTGTTTTTT
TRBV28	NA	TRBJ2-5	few	CASTEGGLGTQYF	TGTGCCAGCACCGAGGGGGGCTTGGGGACCCAGTACTTC
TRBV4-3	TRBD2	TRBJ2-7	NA	CASSQDKTSGRTTYF	TGCGCCAGCAGCCAAGATAAAACTAGCGGGAGGACCACCTACTTC
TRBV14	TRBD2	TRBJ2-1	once	CASSHDLAGAYNEQFF	TGTGCCAGCAGCCATGACCTAGCGGGAGCTTACAATGAGCAGTTCTTC
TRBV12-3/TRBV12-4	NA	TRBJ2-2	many	CASRKHRIANTGELFF	TGTGCCAGCAGAAAACATAGAATTGCGAACACCGGGGAGCTGTTTTTT
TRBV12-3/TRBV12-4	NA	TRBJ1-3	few	CASTRSSGNTIYF	TGTGCCAGCACACGAAGCTCTGGAAACACCATATATTTT
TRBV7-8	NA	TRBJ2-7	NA	CASSLQGSHEQYF	TGTGCCAGCAGCTTACAGGGTTCCCACGAGCAGTACTTC
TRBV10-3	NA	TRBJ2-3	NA	CAITESRTDTQYF	TGTGCCATCACTGAGTCCCGCACAGATACGCAGTATTTT
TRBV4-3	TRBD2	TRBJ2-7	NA	CASSQGGTSYEQYF	TGCGCCAGCAGCCAAGGCGGGACTAGCTACGAGCAGTACTTC
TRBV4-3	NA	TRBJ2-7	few	CASSQDSGARFSYEQYF	TGCGCCAGCAGCCAAGATAGCGGAGCTAGGTTCTCCTACGAGCAGTACTTC
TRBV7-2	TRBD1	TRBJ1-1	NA	CASSQTTGKAFF	TGTGCCAGCAGCCAAACGACAGGGAAAGCTTTCTTT
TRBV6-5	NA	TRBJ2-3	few	CASSYSSMMAGMDTQYF	TGTGCCAGCAGTTACAGCTCAATGATGGCGGGGATGGATACGCAGTATTTT
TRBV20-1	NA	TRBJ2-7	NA	CSADETGLRYEQYF	TGCAGTGCTGACGAAACAGGGTTGCGCTACGAGCAGTACTTC
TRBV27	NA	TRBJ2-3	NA	CASSLWGGDTQYF	TGTGCCAGCAGTTTGTGGGGAGGAGATACGCAGTATTTT
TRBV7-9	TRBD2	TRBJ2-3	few	CASSEAGADTQYF	TGTGCCAGCAGCGAAGCGGGAGCAGATACGCAGTATTTT
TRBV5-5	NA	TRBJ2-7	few	CASSLMTRLGAEQYF	TGTGCCAGCAGCCTAATGACACGGCTTGGGGCCGAGCAGTACTTC
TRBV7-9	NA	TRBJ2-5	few	CASSLSYTQETQYF	TGTGCCAGCAGCTTATCGTACACTCAAGAGACCCAGTACTTC
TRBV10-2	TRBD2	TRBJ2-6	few	CASSERGAGANVLTF	TGCGCCAGCAGTGAGCGGGGGGCTGGGGCCAACGTCCTGACTTTC
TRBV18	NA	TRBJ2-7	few	CASSPEGRSYEQYF	TGTGCCAGCTCACCGGAGGGCCGGTCCTACGAGCAGTACTTC
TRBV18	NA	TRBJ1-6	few	CASSQDPRSPLHF	TGTGCCAGCTCACAAGACCCCAGATCACCCCTCCACTTT
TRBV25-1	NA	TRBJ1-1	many	CASSEPSGTEAFF	TGTGCCAGCAGTGAACCCAGCGGGACTGAAGCTTTCTTT
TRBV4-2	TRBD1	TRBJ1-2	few	CASSLPTGVVRGYTF	TGTGCCAGCAGCCTCCCGACAGGGGTAGTACGTGGCTACACCTTC
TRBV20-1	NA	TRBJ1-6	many	CSARDRGGSYNSPLHF	TGCAGTGCTAGAGATCGGGGTGGCTCCTATAATTCACCCCTCCACTTT
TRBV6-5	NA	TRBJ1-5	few	CASSSSFSNQPQHF	TGTGCCAGCAGTTCCAGTTTTTCGAATCAGCCCCAGCATTTT
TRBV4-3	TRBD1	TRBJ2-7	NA	CASSRGAGTGLSEQYF	TGCGCCAGCAGCCGGGGTGCTGGGACAGGGTTGTCGGAGCAGTACTTC
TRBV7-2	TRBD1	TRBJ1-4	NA	CASSLTGVTNEKLFF	TGTGCCAGCAGCTTAACAGGGGTAACTAATGAAAAACTGTTTTTT
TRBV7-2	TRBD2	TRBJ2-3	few	CASKRAGGSLGTDTQYF	TGTGCCAGCAAGCGCGCGGGAGGATCTCTAGGCACAGATACGCAGTATTTT
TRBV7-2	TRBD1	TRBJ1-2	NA	CASSWQGGEPPIYGYTF	TGTGCCAGCAGCTGGCAGGGGGGCGAACCCCCTATCTATGGCTACACCTTC
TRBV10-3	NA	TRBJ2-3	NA	CAISEALTPVDF	TGTGCCATCAGTGAGGCCCTGACGCCAGTAGATTTT
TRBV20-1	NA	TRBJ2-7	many	CSARDLIVVDEQYF	TGCAGTGCTAGAGATCTCATCGTGGTGGACGAGCAGTACTTC
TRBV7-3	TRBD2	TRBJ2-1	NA	CASRSLVAGDYNEQFF	TGTGCCAGCAGGTCCCTTGTGGCGGGAGACTACAATGAGCAGTTCTTC
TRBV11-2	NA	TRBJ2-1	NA	CASSLDQGSYNEQFF	TGTGCCAGCAGCTTAGATCAGGGGTCCTACAATGAGCAGTTCTTC
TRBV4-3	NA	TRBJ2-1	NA	CASSQEFGRGKYNEQFF	TGCGCCAGCAGCCAAGAATTCGGGCGGGGTAAATACAATGAGCAGTTCTTC
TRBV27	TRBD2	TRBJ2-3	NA	CASSSSGTRTQYF	TGTGCCAGCAGTTCCAGCGGGACCCGAACGCAGTATTTT
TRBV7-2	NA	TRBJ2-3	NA	CASSSNRVVVTQYF	TGTGCCAGCAGCTCGAACAGGGTTGTTGTTACGCAGTATTTT
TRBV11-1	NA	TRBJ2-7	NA	CASSLVRGLGDSYYEQYF	TGTGCCAGCAGCTTAGTCCGGGGACTGGGGGACTCTTACTACGAGCAGTACTTC
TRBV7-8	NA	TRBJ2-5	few	CASSSKRTAQETQYF	TGTGCCAGCAGCTCCAAGAGGACAGCACAAGAGACCCAGTACTTC
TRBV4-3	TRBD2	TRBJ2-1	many	CASSPRRAGVFHGDEQFF	TGCGCCAGCAGCCCGCGGCGAGCGGGAGTTTTCCACGGCGATGAGCAGTTCTTC
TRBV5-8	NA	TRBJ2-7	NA	CASSSPGTPYEQYF	TGTGCCAGCAGCTCTCCCGGGACACCGTACGAGCAGTACTTC
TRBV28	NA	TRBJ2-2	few	CASSLGQSPGELFF	TGTGCCAGCAGCCTGGGACAATCCCCCGGGGAGCTGTTTTTT
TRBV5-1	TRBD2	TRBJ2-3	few	CASSNGLAASTDTQYF	TGCGCCAGCAGCAACGGACTAGCGGCGAGCACAGATACGCAGTATTTT
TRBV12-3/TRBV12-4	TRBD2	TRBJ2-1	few	CASLLAGGSYEQFF	TGTGCCAGTCTCCTAGCGGGAGGGTCGTATGAGCAGTTCTTC
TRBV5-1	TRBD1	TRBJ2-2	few	CASSLTPFRDRTGELFF	TGCGCCAGCAGCTTGACTCCTTTCCGGGACAGGACCGGGGAGCTGTTTTTT
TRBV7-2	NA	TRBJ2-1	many	CASSQAAAGSTQFF	TGTGCCAGCAGCCAAGCCGCGGCCGGCTCTACGCAGTTCTTC
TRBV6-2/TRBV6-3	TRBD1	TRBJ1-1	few	CASRDPGGIVTEAFF	TGTGCCAGCAGAGACCCAGGGGGGATTGTTACTGAAGCTTTCTTT
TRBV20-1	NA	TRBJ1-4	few	CSALPGVARTNEKLFF	TGCAGTGCTCTCCCCGGAGTCGCCAGGACCAATGAAAAACTGTTTTTT
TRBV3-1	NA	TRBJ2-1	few	CASSQFGNNEQFF	TGTGCCAGCAGCCAATTCGGAAACAATGAGCAGTTCTTC
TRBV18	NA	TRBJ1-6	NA	CASSPDVANSPLHF	TGTGCCAGCTCACCGGACGTTGCGAACTCACCCCTCCACTTT
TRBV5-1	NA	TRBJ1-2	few	CASSAYQGSDGYTF	TGCGCCAGCAGCGCCTACCAGGGGAGCGATGGCTACACCTTC
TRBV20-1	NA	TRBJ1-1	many	CSASLQLLNTEAFF	TGCAGTGCTAGCTTACAGCTTTTGAACACTGAAGCTTTCTTT
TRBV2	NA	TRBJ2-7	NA	CASSEEPAALGNYEQYF	TGTGCCAGCAGTGAAGAGCCGGCGGCCTTGGGAAACTACGAGCAGTACTTC
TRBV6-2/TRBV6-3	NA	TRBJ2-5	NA	CASITGAGETQYF	TGTGCCAGCATCACCGGCGCAGGGGAGACCCAGTACTTC
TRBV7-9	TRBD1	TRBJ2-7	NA	CASSLGSGGREQYF	TGTGCCAGCAGCTTAGGTTCAGGGGGCAGGGAGCAGTACTTC